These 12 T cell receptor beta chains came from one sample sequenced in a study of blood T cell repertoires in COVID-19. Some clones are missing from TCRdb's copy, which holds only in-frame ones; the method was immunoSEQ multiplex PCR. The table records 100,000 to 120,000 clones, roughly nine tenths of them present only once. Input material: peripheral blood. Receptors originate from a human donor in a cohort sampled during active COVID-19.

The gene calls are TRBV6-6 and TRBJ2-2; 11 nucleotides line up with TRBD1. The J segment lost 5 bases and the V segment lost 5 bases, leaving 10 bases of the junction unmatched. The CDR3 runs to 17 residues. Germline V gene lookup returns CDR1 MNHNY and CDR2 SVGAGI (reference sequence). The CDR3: CASSPSGQGAPTGELFF. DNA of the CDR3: TGTGCCAGCAGTCCCAGTGGACAGGGGGCGCCTACCGGGGAGCTGTTTTTT.

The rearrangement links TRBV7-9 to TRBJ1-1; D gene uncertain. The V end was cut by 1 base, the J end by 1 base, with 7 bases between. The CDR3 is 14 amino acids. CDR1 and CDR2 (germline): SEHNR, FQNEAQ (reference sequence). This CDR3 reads CASSLVSGNTEAFF. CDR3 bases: TGTGCCAGCAGCTTAGTGTCCGGGAACACTGAAGCTTTCTTT.

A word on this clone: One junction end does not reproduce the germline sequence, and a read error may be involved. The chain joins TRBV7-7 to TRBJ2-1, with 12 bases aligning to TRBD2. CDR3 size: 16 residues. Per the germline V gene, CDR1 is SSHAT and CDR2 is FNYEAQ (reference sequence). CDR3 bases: TGTGCTAGCAGCTTAGAGGGACTAGCGGGCTACAATGAGCAGTTCTTC. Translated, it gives CASSLEGLAGYNEQFF. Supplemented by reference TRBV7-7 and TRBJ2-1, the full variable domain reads GAGVSQSPRYKVTKRGQDVTLRCDPISSHATLYWYQQALGQGPEFLTYFNYEAQPDKSGLPSDRFSAERPEGSISTLTIQRTEQRDSAMYRCASSLEGLAGYNEQFFGPGTRLTVL.

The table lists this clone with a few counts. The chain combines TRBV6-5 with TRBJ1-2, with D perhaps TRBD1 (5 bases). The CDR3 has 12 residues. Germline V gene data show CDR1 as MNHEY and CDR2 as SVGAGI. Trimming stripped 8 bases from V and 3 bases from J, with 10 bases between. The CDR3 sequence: CASGGADYGYTF. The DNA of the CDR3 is TGTGCCAGCGGCGGGGCTGACTATGGCTACACCTTC.

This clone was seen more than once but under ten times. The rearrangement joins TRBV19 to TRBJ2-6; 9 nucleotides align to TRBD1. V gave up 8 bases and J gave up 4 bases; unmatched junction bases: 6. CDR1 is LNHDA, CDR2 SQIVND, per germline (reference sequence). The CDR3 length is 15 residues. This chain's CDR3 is CASGKQGAGANVLTF. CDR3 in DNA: TGTGCCAGTGGTAAACAGGGGGCAGGGGCCAACGTCCTGACTTTC.

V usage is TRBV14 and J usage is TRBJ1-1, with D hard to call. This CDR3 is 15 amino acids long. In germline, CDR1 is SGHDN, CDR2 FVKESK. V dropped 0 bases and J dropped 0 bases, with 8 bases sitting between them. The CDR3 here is CASSQDRGMNTEAFF. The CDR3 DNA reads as TGTGCCAGCAGCCAAGACCGGGGAATGAACACTGAAGCTTTCTTT.

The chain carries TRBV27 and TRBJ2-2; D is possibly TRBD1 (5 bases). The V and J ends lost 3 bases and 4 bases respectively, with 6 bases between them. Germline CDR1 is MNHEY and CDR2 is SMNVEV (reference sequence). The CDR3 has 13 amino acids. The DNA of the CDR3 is TGTGCCAGCAGTTTTACAGGCACCGGGGAGCTGTTTTTT. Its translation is CASSFTGTGELFF.

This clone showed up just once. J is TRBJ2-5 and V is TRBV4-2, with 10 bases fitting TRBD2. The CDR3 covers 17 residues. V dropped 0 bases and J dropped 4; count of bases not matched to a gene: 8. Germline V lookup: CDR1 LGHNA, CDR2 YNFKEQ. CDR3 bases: TGTGCCAGCAGCCAAGAATACGGGGCTAGCGGGGGAGAGACCCAGTACTTC. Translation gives CASSQEYGASGGETQYF.

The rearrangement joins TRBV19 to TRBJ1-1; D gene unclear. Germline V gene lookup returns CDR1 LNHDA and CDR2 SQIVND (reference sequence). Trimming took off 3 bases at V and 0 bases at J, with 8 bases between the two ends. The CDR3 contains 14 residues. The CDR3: CASSIQGVNTEAFF. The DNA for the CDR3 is TGTGCCAGTAGTATCCAAGGAGTGAACACTGAAGCTTTCTTT.

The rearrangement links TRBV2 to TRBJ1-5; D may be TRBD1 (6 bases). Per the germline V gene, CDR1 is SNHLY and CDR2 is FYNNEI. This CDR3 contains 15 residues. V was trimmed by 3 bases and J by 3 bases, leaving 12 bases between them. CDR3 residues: CASSEETGLNQPQHF. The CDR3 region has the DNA TGTGCCAGCAGTGAGGAGACAGGTCTCAATCAGCCCCAGCATTTT.

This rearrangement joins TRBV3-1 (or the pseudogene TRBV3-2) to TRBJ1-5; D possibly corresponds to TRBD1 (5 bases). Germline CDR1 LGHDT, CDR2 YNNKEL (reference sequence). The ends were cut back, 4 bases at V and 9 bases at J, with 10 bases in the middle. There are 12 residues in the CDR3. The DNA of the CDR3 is TGTGCCAGCAGCCGTCCGGGGGTGCCCCAGCATTTT. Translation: CASSRPGVPQHF.

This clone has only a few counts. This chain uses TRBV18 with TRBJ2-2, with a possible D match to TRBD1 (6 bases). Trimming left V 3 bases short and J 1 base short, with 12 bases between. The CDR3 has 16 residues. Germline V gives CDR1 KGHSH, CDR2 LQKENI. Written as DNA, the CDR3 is TGTGCCAGCTCACCGGGACGAGGGGGGAACACCGGGGAGCTGTTTTTT. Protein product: CASSPGRGGNTGELFF.